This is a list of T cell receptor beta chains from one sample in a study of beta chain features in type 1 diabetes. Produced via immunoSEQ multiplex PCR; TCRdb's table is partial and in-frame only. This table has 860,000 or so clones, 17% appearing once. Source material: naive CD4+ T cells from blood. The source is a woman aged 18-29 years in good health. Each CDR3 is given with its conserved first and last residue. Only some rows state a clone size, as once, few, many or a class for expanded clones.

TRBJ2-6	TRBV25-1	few	CASSLAGANVLTF
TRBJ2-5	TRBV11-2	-	CASSQGTGQMETQYF
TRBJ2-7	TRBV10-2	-	CASIGVSSYEQYF
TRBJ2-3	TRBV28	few	CASSKPASGRGDTQYF
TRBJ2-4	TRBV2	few	CASSEGFPSGRYF
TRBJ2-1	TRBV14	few	CASSQVKGPTGRTYNEQFF
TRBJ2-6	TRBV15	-	CATRISGANVLTF
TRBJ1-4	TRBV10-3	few	CAISGIPGPPREKLFF
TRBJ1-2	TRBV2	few	CASRGDTRGGYTF
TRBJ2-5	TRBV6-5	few	CASSLGLVETQYF
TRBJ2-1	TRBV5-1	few	CASSSGTGGNEQFF
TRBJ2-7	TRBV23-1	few	CASSQIGLRAYEQYF
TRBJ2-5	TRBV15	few	CATSRDLETQYF
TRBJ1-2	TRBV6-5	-	CASRSTVNYGYTF
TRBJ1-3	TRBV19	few	CASSGTAGNTIYF
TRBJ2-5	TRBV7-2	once	CASSPRTSAKETQYF
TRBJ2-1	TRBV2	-	CASRPSLLNEQFF
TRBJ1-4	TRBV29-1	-	CSARDSNEKLFF
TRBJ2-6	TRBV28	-	CASSIRITSGANVLTF
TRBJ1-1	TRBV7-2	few	CASSQSQNTEAFF
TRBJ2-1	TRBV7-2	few	CACGPGVYNEQFF
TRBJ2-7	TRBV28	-	CASASPGGPYEQYF
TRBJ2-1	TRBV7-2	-	CASSRSGRSYNEQFF
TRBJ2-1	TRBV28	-	CASSHWTRPNEQFF
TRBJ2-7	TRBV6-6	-	CASRYGGGTSGYEQYF
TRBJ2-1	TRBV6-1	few	CASRQNNEQFF
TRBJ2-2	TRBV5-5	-	CASSLIRDTGELFF
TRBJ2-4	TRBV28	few	CASNPPGLAKNIQYF
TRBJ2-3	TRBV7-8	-	CASSLNGQFDPDTQYF
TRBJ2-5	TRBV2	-	CASTQQGGQETQYF
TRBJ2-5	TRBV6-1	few	CASSETTGRETQYF
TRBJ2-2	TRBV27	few	CASTEGRLSLNTGELFF
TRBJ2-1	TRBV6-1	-	CASSDGLAGNNEQFF
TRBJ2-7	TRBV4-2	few	CASSRGQNYEQYF
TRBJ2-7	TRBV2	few	CASNHGRGSYEQYF
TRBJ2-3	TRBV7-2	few	CASSPRLLDTQYF
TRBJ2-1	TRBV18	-	CASSPALSSYNEQFF
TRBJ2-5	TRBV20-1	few	CSEIKQETQYF
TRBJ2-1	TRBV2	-	CASGEAGGTYNEQFF
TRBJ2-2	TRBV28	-	CASSLGPNTGELFF
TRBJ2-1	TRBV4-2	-	CASSPTRGEQFF
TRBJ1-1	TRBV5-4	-	CASSFWLGTPDPEAFF
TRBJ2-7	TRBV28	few	CASNPADFRHEQYF
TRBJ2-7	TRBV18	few	CASSPVMTSGSSYEQYF
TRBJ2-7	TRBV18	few	CASSFSPSSYEQYF
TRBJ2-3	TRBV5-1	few	CASSSTGGYTDTQYF
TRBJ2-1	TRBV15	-	CATSRDLFYSEAGGGGEQFF